These T cell receptor beta chains were read from a single sample in a study of a mutant IDH1 vaccine in newly diagnosed glioma. TCRdb's copy holds only in-frame clones and misses some; the assay was immunoSEQ multiplex PCR. The sample has 45,000 to 65,000 clones, approximately 82% seen once. These receptors' targets are unknown. The input for sequencing was PBMCs, taken from a glioma patient whose treatment included an IDH1 peptide vaccine. These receptors all come from a woman under 30 with glioma. Some clones in this sample may be carry-over from other donors' samples. Both conserved end residues are part of each CDR3. Fields, in order: clone size, V gene, CDR3 protein. Clone size appears in some rows only: once, few, many, or a class for an expanded clone.

clone size: -
V gene: TRBV6-5
CDR3 protein: CASRKGYEQYF

clone size: once
V gene: TRBV7-2
CDR3 protein: CASSSGPYNTEAFF

clone size: -
V gene: TRBV15
CDR3 protein: CATSTGDEQYF

clone size: -
V gene: TRBV19
CDR3 protein: CASSMVPTVTEAFF

clone size: -
V gene: TRBV19
CDR3 protein: CASSITLHYEQYF

clone size: -
V gene: TRBV2
CDR3 protein: CASSADRVSTDTQYF

clone size: -
V gene: TRBV6-5
CDR3 protein: CASSYFKGVSDTEAFF

clone size: -
V gene: TRBV6-5
CDR3 protein: CASSYSSSDSPLHF

clone size: -
V gene: TRBV6-5
CDR3 protein: CASSYSFRQPQHF

clone size: once
V gene: TRBV18
CDR3 protein: CASSQVPGQGHNSPLHF

clone size: -
V gene: TRBV6-5
CDR3 protein: CASSPGFLNTEAFF

clone size: -
V gene: TRBV5-1
CDR3 protein: CASSLDAGLRDSPLHF

clone size: -
V gene: TRBV25-1
CDR3 protein: CASSEYTQAGAFF

clone size: -
V gene: TRBV25-1
CDR3 protein: CASSGGTAQETQYF

clone size: -
V gene: TRBV6-5
CDR3 protein: CASSYASGTGQDEQYF

clone size: -
V gene: TRBV7-9
CDR3 protein: CASSQDRVAGELFF

clone size: once
V gene: TRBV2
CDR3 protein: CASMGNAEAFF

clone size: -
V gene: TRBV7-2
CDR3 protein: CASSLEGRQHKETQYF

clone size: few
V gene: TRBV5-4
CDR3 protein: CASSLGRTGDYGYTF

clone size: -
V gene: TRBV5-4
CDR3 protein: CASSLGAGPTYEQYF

clone size: -
V gene: TRBV27
CDR3 protein: CASSLVGSTEAFF

clone size: -
V gene: TRBV30
CDR3 protein: CAWSVAGSGTQYF

clone size: -
V gene: TRBV9
CDR3 protein: CASSVAGGGLYGYTF

clone size: -
V gene: TRBV5-1
CDR3 protein: CASSDTGLGNQPQHF

clone size: -
V gene: TRBV4-1
CDR3 protein: CASSRTPGQGIYEQYF

clone size: -
V gene: TRBV7-2
CDR3 protein: CASSLQGGYSNQPQHF

clone size: -
V gene: TRBV14
CDR3 protein: CASSQDFSRLRLGEQFF

clone size: once
V gene: TRBV19
CDR3 protein: CASRRTTGPGNSPLHF

clone size: -
V gene: TRBV4-3
CDR3 protein: CASSRGSEETQYF

clone size: -
V gene: TRBV5-1
CDR3 protein: CASSLERAGDTQYF

clone size: -
V gene: TRBV9
CDR3 protein: CASSAEGLASPLHF

clone size: -
V gene: TRBV2
CDR3 protein: CASSGGTANDSPLHF

clone size: once
V gene: TRBV27
CDR3 protein: CASSLEPGTGRRYGYTF